What follows are 26 T cell receptor beta chains derived from one specimen sequenced in a study of human thymus T cells. Sequenced by immunoSEQ multiplex PCR; TCRdb stores in-frame clones only, minus some. The sample contains over 35,000 clones, approximately 95% of which appear only once. The source material was blood. All receptors derive from a boy younger than two with a congenital heart defect but otherwise immunologically healthy.

This sequence joins TRBV6-1 and TRBJ1-1; the match to TRBD1 covers 8 bases. CDR1 and CDR2 (germline): MNHNS, SASEGT. The CDR3 runs 15 residues. Trimming at V came to 6 bases and at J to 3 bases, leaving 9 bases not matched to a gene. The CDR3 nucleotides are TGTGCCAGCAGGACCTGGACAGGGAGAGACACTGAAGCTTTCTTT. This encodes CASRTWTGRDTEAFF.

The DNA for the CDR3 is TGCAGCGTTGACAGCTATGGCTACACCTTC. Translating gives CSVDSYGYTF. The chain joins TRBV29-1 to TRBJ1-2, with unresolved D. Trimming left V 3 bases short and J 4 bases short, with 3 bases between. The CDR3 loop spans 10 amino acids. CDR1 and CDR2 from the germline V gene are SQVTM and ANQGSEA.

This sequence joins TRBV28 and TRBJ1-4, with D possibly matching TRBD1 (6 bases). The V end was cut by 3 bases, the J end by 11 bases, with 19 bases between. CDR1 is MDHEN, CDR2 SYDVKM, per germline. This CDR3 is built from 15 residues. Here the CDR3 DNA reads TGTGCCAGCAGTTTGTCGGGGGCGCGTATGTGGAAACTGTTTTTT. Translated: CASSLSGARMWKLFF. The full variable domain, with the rest looked up from reference TRBV28 and TRBJ1-4, is DVKVTQSSRYLVKRTGEKVFLECVQDMDHENMFWYRQDPGLGLRLIYFSYDVKMKEKGDIPEGYSVSREKKERFSLILESASTNQTSMYLCASSLSGARMWKLFFGSGTQLSVL.

The V gene is TRBV4-1, the J gene TRBJ2-7; 10 nucleotides line up with TRBD2. The CDR3 consists of 14 residues. Germline lookup yields CDR1 MGHRA and CDR2 YSYEKL. V shed 0 bases and J 9 bases; nucleotides not matched to a gene: 5. The CDR3 bases are TGCGCCAGCAGCCAAGAAGCGGGGGGGCTGGTGCAGTACTTC. It is translated as CASSQEAGGLVQYF.

This chain links TRBV19 with TRBJ1-5; TRBD1 matches 7 bases. The CDR3 runs to 18 residues. V trimming: 4 bases; J trimming: 0 bases; junction bases outside the gene matches: 12. Germline values: CDR1 LNHDA, CDR2 SQIVND (reference sequence). The CDR3 bases are TGTGCCAGTAGTACCCCGGGACAGACCTATTATAGCAATCAGCCCCAGCATTTT. It codes for CASSTPGQTYYSNQPQHF.

The chain is built from TRBV4-1 and TRBJ2-5; weak D call: TRBD2 (6 bases). Trimming took 1 base from V and 5 from J, leaving 11 bases between them. Germline lookup yields CDR1 MGHRA and CDR2 YSYEKL. This CDR3 spans 14 amino acids. CDR3 sequence: CASSQAGLSETQYF. CDR3 coding DNA: TGCGCCAGCAGCCAAGCCGGACTATCGGAGACCCAGTACTTC.

The genes are TRBV18 and TRBJ1-4, with a possible D match to TRBD1 (5 bases). Germline V lookup: CDR1 KGHSH, CDR2 LQKENI. This CDR3 region has 14 residues. Trimming stripped 4 bases from V and 3 bases from J, with 9 bases between. The CDR3 sequence is CASSRGAANEKLFF. CDR3 sequence (DNA): TGTGCCAGCTCACGGGGCGCGGCTAATGAAAAACTGTTTTTT. The full variable domain, with the rest looked up from reference TRBV18 and TRBJ1-4, is NAGVMQNPRHLVRRRGQEARLRCSPMKGHSHVYWYRQLPEEGLKFMVYLQKENIIDESGMPKERFSAEFPKEGPSILRIQQVVRGDSAAYFCASSRGAANEKLFFGSGTQLSVL.

V is TRBV18 and J is TRBJ2-1; D unresolved. V lost 3 bases to trimming and J lost 0 bases, with 9 bases between them. Germline loops: CDR1 KGHSH, CDR2 LQKENI. The CDR3 has 15 amino acids. The CDR3 DNA reads TGTGCCAGCTCACCGATCGGATTCTCCTACAATGAGCAGTTCTTC. Translating gives CASSPIGFSYNEQFF.

This sequence joins TRBV10-3 and TRBJ1-2; D might be TRBD1 (5 bases). The CDR3 has 13 residues. The germline gives CDR1 ENHRY, CDR2 SYGVKD. V lost 7 bases and J lost 4, with 13 bases in between. Here the CDR3 DNA reads TGTGCCATCACTAAGTCAAGGGGCTATGGCTACACCTTC. Translating it yields CAITKSRGYGYTF.

As regards this clone: The germline gene is not matched at one end of the junction; a read error may be the cause. The CDR3 protein is CASSPMGEGSNF. CDR3 nucleotide sequence: TGTGCCAGCAGCCCTATGGGGGAGGGGTCAAACTTC. The J gene is TRBJ2-7, the V gene TRBV28; 7 bases are a match to TRBD2. The germline V gene has CDR1 MDHEN and CDR2 SYDVKM. The CDR3 sequence is 12 residues long.

In this sample, this clone turned up once. The rearrangement links TRBV19 to TRBJ2-3; D unresolved. V shed 0 bases and J shed 6 bases, with 7 bases lying between them. There are 13 residues in the CDR3. The germline V gene encodes CDR1 LNHDA and CDR2 SQIVND (reference sequence). CDR3: CASSIDRPDTQYF. DNA of the CDR3: TGTGCCAGTAGTATAGATAGGCCCGATACGCAGTATTTT.

The rearrangement links TRBV6-1 to TRBJ2-7; maybe TRBD1 (6 bases). The CDR3 length is 13 residues. Trimming took 6 bases from V and 2 from J, leaving 11 bases between them. Germline V lookup: CDR1 MNHNS, CDR2 SASEGT. CDR3 protein: CASRQGLPYEQYF. The DNA of the CDR3 is TGTGCCAGCAGACAGGGTTTACCCTACGAGCAGTACTTC.

The chain links TRBV5-4 to TRBJ1-3; TRBD1 agrees at 8 bases. This CDR3 is built from 15 residues. After removal of 0 bases from V and 3 bases from J, the junction contained 2 bases not matched to a gene. Germline V gene sequence: CDR1 SGHNT, CDR2 YYREEE (reference sequence). The CDR3, as DNA: TGTGCCAGCAGCTTGGGACAGGGGCTTGGAAACACCATATATTTT. It codes for CASSLGQGLGNTIYF.

In DNA, the CDR3 is TGTGCCAGTAGCCGTACCCACAGGGAACAGCAGCCCCAGCATTTT. Protein sequence: CASSRTHREQQPQHF. The J gene is TRBJ1-5, the V gene TRBV19, with D possibly TRBD1 on 6 matching bases. Germline CDR1 and CDR2: LNHDA and SQIVND (reference sequence). The CDR3 runs to 15 residues. Trimming pared 6 bases from V and 7 bases from J, leaving 19 bases between.

CDR3 amino acids: CASSLVQGETEAFF. DNA of the CDR3: TGTGCCAGCAGTTTAGTCCAGGGGGAGACTGAAGCTTTCTTT. The chain joins TRBV27 to TRBJ1-1; 7 nucleotides line up with TRBD1. The germline V gene has CDR1 MNHEY and CDR2 SMNVEV (reference sequence). The CDR3 runs 14 residues. J lost 5 bases, V lost 2 bases, and 5 bases had no gene match.

The chain joins TRBV30 to TRBJ2-5; the match to TRBD2 covers 7 bases. This CDR3 comprises 14 residues. Germline CDR1 is GTSNPN and CDR2 is SVGIG (reference sequence). V lost 3 bases and J lost 2; bases outside the gene matches: 6. CDR3 residues: CAWSLLGGQETQYF. In DNA form, the CDR3 reads TGTGCCTGGAGCTTACTCGGGGGGCAAGAGACCCAGTACTTC.

The chain recombines TRBV5-6 with TRBJ1-2; the D is unclear. Deletions cut 4 bases from V and 2 bases from J, with 21 bases between. The germline V gene encodes CDR1 SGHDT and CDR2 YYEEEE. CDR3 length equals 17 residues. The CDR3 nucleotides read TGTGCCAGCAGCGAGCCCTTCGAACCTCACCTAAACTATGGCTACACCTTC. Its protein is CASSEPFEPHLNYGYTF.

V and J are TRBV6-5 and TRBJ2-1, with 10 bases lining up with TRBD2. The V gene end was trimmed by 4 bases and the J gene end by 4 bases; junction bases not matched to a gene: 4. The CDR3 is 15 residues long. CDR1 MNHEY and CDR2 SVGAGI come from the germline V gene. The CDR3 sequence: CASSFLAGDYNEQFF. The CDR3 region has the DNA TGTGCCAGCAGTTTCCTAGCGGGGGATTACAATGAGCAGTTCTTC.

This chain connects TRBV6-4 to TRBJ1-6; 8 bases are a match to TRBD1. After removal of 4 bases from V and 7 bases from J, the junction contained 6 bases not matched to a gene. Germline V gene sequence: CDR1 MRHNA, CDR2 SNTAGT. This CDR3 has 15 amino acids. The CDR3: CASSARQGMNSPLHF. CDR3 DNA sequence: TGTGCCAGCAGTGCGAGACAGGGGATGAATTCACCCCTCCACTTT.

The chain employs TRBV28 and TRBJ2-7; 10 positions match TRBD1. Trimming cost V 5 bases and J 1 base; bases outside gene matches: 5. From germline, CDR1 is MDHEN and CDR2 SYDVKM. The CDR3 is made up of 15 amino acids. The DNA for the CDR3 is TGTGCCAGCAGTCGGGACAGGGGAAGATCCTACGAGCAGTACTTC. Translation gives CASSRDRGRSYEQYF.

Only one count was recorded for this clone. This rearrangement joins TRBV6-6 to TRBJ2-1; D remains unclear. The germline V gene encodes CDR1 MNHNY and CDR2 SVGAGI (reference sequence). The CDR3 contains 11 residues. V lost 2 bases to trimming and J lost 11 bases, with 7 bases between them. CDR3 in DNA: TGTGCCAGCAGTTACAGCTCGAAGCAGTTCTTC. Amino acid sequence: CASSYSSKQFF.

The V gene is TRBV7-2, the J gene TRBJ1-2; a weak D match, TRBD1 (5 bases). The CDR3 is 19 amino acids. The V end was cut by 1 base, the J end by 3 bases, with 24 bases between. Per germline, CDR1 SGHTA and CDR2 FQGNSA. The CDR3 is CASSLVTGSREGGDYGYTF. As DNA, the CDR3 is TGTGCCAGCAGCTTAGTGACGGGCAGTAGGGAAGGAGGGGACTATGGCTACACCTTC.

This clone was observed once. The chain has TRBV5-4 and TRBJ1-6; D unclear. This CDR3 has 17 amino acids. CDR1 and CDR2 (germline): SGHNT, YYREEE (reference sequence). The V and J ends lost 4 bases and 0 bases respectively, with 14 bases between them. CDR3 region: CASSVNRLSSYNSPLHF. Here the CDR3 DNA reads TGTGCCAGCAGCGTTAACAGACTCAGCTCCTATAATTCACCCCTCCACTTT.

In this sample, this clone turned up a few times. This chain uses TRBV7-6 with TRBJ1-2; the D gene is possibly TRBD1 (6 bases). Trimming left V 4 bases short and J 5 bases short, with 14 bases between. Germline CDR1 reads SGHVS; CDR2 reads FNYEAQ. This CDR3 has 14 residues. CDR3 protein: CASSSPGQGYGYTF. CDR3 coding DNA: TGTGCCAGCAGCTCCCCAGGGCAGGGGTATGGCTACACCTTC.

The V and J genes are TRBV29-1 and TRBJ1-2; D gene ambiguous. V was cut by 6 bases and J by 5 bases, with 10 bases left in between. CDR1 is SQVTM, CDR2 ANQGSEA, per germline. This CDR3 region has 11 residues. The CDR3 nucleotides are TGCAGCGTCCCCACGGTATATGGCTACACCTTC. Residues: CSVPTVYGYTF.

The gene calls are TRBV19 and TRBJ2-3; 12 bases are shared with TRBD2. The CDR3 is 15 residues long. Germline CDR1 reads LNHDA; CDR2 reads SQIVND (reference sequence). V trimming: 5 bases; J trimming: 1 base; junction bases outside the gene matches: 1. CDR3 DNA sequence: TGTGCCAGTAGTCTAGCGGGGGGGCGCACAGATACGCAGTATTTT. Translating gives CASSLAGGRTDTQYF.